A selection of T cell receptor beta chains follows, all from one sample in a study of radiation and T cells in renal cell carcinoma. Profiling relied on immunoSEQ multiplex PCR, and the TCRdb table lists in-frame clones only, not all of them. The sample has roughly 92,000 clones; 70% to 85% are singletons. Sequenced here: blood, sampled from a patient whose treatment included radiotherapy and nephrectomy. The receptors stem from a man aged 55 to 70 with renal cell carcinoma. CDR3s include the opening cysteine and the closing phenylalanine or tryptophan. The order of the fields is V gene, clone size, D gene, J gene, CDR3 protein, CDR3 DNA. A D gene is named only where the DNA matches it firmly. Size is omitted from some rows. Given values are once, few, many or a class for expanded clones.

V gene: TRBV2; clone size: NA; D gene: TRBD2; J gene: TRBJ2-5; CDR3 protein: CASTIGWGGRETQYF; CDR3 DNA: TGTGCCAGCACAATCGGATGGGGGGGAAGAGAGACCCAGTACTTC
V gene: TRBV5-4; clone size: NA; D gene: NA; J gene: TRBJ2-7; CDR3 protein: CASSLEGIEQYF; CDR3 DNA: TGTGCCAGCAGCTTGGAGGGGATCGAGCAGTACTTC
V gene: TRBV7-8; clone size: once; D gene: NA; J gene: TRBJ1-6; CDR3 protein: CASSPEVGVVGDSPLHF; CDR3 DNA: TGTGCCAGCAGCCCTGAGGTGGGGGTTGTAGGGGATTCACCCCTCCACTTT
V gene: TRBV10-2; clone size: NA; D gene: TRBD1; J gene: TRBJ1-4; CDR3 protein: CASSDLGTANEKLFF; CDR3 DNA: TGCGCCAGCAGTGATCTAGGGACAGCGAATGAAAAACTGTTTTTT
V gene: TRBV28; clone size: NA; D gene: NA; J gene: TRBJ2-7; CDR3 protein: CASSLVGPILEQYF; CDR3 DNA: TGTGCCAGCAGTTTAGTAGGCCCTATCCTCGAGCAGTACTTC
V gene: TRBV19; clone size: NA; D gene: NA; J gene: TRBJ1-3; CDR3 protein: CAAGKRTRGNTIYF; CDR3 DNA: TGTGCAGCCGGTAAACGGACAAGGGGAAACACCATATATTTT
V gene: TRBV29-1; clone size: NA; D gene: NA; J gene: TRBJ2-7; CDR3 protein: CSVLQGSAYEQYF; CDR3 DNA: TGCAGCGTTCTACAGGGAAGCGCCTACGAGCAGTACTTC
V gene: TRBV2; clone size: medium-sized; D gene: NA; J gene: TRBJ1-2; CDR3 protein: CASSGEGIYGYTF; CDR3 DNA: TGTGCCAGCAGTGGAGAGGGGATCTATGGCTACACCTTC
V gene: TRBV25-1; clone size: few; D gene: NA; J gene: TRBJ1-4; CDR3 protein: CASSEGAKLFF; CDR3 DNA: TGTGCCAGCAGTGAGGGGGCGAAGCTGTTTTTT
V gene: TRBV5-1; clone size: NA; D gene: NA; J gene: TRBJ1-1; CDR3 protein: CASSITPGDRHTEAFF; CDR3 DNA: TGCGCCAGCAGCATTACCCCCGGGGACCGTCACACTGAAGCTTTCTTT
V gene: TRBV7-2; clone size: NA; D gene: TRBD1; J gene: TRBJ2-1; CDR3 protein: CASREQGMLNNEQFF; CDR3 DNA: TGTGCCAGCAGAGAACAGGGGATGTTGAACAATGAGCAGTTCTTC
V gene: TRBV29-1; clone size: NA; D gene: NA; J gene: TRBJ2-7; CDR3 protein: CSVEDGPGVTYEQYF; CDR3 DNA: TGCAGCGTTGAAGATGGGCCGGGGGTTACCTACGAGCAGTACTTC
V gene: TRBV19; clone size: NA; D gene: NA; J gene: TRBJ2-2; CDR3 protein: CASSIDRGATGELFF; CDR3 DNA: TGTGCCAGTAGTATAGATCGGGGAGCCACCGGGGAGCTGTTTTTT
V gene: TRBV7-3; clone size: NA; D gene: TRBD2; J gene: TRBJ2-2; CDR3 protein: CASNPQGGDTGELFF; CDR3 DNA: TGTGCCAGCAACCCCCAGGGAGGGGACACCGGGGAGCTGTTTTTT
V gene: TRBV30; clone size: NA; D gene: NA; J gene: TRBJ2-3; CDR3 protein: CAWSGLQDSTDTQYF; CDR3 DNA: TGTGCCTGGAGTGGCCTACAGGACAGCACAGATACGCAGTATTTT
V gene: TRBV30; clone size: once; D gene: TRBD1; J gene: TRBJ2-1; CDR3 protein: CAWETGNSYNEQFF; CDR3 DNA: TGTGCCTGGGAGACAGGGAACTCCTACAATGAGCAGTTCTTC
V gene: TRBV6-6; clone size: NA; D gene: NA; J gene: TRBJ2-5; CDR3 protein: CASSLSGPQETQYF; CDR3 DNA: TGTGCCAGCAGCCTGTCGGGCCCCCAAGAGACCCAGTACTTC
V gene: TRBV11-2; clone size: NA; D gene: NA; J gene: TRBJ2-7; CDR3 protein: CASSPLTAYYEQYF; CDR3 DNA: TGTGCCAGCAGCCCACTTACCGCTTACTACGAGCAGTACTTC